This entry lists 17 T cell receptor beta chains sequenced from one sample in a study of cytomegalovirus exposure and HLA in healthy donors. PCR used 60 Vbeta primers and 13 Jbeta primers. Libraries were prepared by immunoSEQ multiplex PCR; TCRdb keeps only in-frame clonotypes and omits some of them. The sample carries about 140,000 clones, 79% recorded once. Material for sequencing was PBMCs. Source of these receptors: a man between 18 and 29 years old in good health and CMV-seronegative.

V and J are TRBV10-3 and TRBJ2-7; D call uncertain. The CDR3 runs 16 residues. V lost 5 bases and J lost 1, with 18 bases in between. From germline, CDR1 is ENHRY and CDR2 SYGVKD. CDR3 bases: TGTGCCATCAGTAGTGAGTCACCATATGCGTCCTACGAGCAGTACTTC. It translates to CAISSESPYASYEQYF.

The chain recombines TRBV30 with TRBJ1-2, with 8 bases fitting TRBD1. This CDR3 is built from 12 residues. V lost 5 bases, J lost 4 bases, and 3 bases stayed unmatched. Germline values: CDR1 GTSNPN, CDR2 SVGIG (reference sequence). CDR3 DNA sequence: TGTGCCTGGGACAGGGGATCCTATGGCTACACCTTC. Translated: CAWDRGSYGYTF.

This chain joins TRBV15 and TRBJ2-1; D gene uncertain. Trimming pared 5 bases from V and 6 bases from J, leaving 8 bases between. This CDR3 region has 12 residues. Germline V gene sequence: CDR1 LNHNV, CDR2 YYDKDF (reference sequence). The CDR3 spells CATSSSRNEQFF. In nucleotides, the CDR3 is TGTGCCACCAGCTCCTCTCGCAATGAGCAGTTCTTC. The whole variable domain, remainder taken from reference TRBV15 and TRBJ2-1, is DAMVIQNPRYQVTQFGKPVTLSCSQTLNHNVMYWYQQKSSQAPKLLFHYYDKDFNNEADTPDNFQSRRPNTSFCFLDIRSPGLGDTAMYLCATSSSRNEQFFGPGTRLTVL.

The CDR3 protein is CATSSRQGPGNQPQHF. CDR3 sequence (DNA): TGTGCCACCAGCAGCCGACAGGGCCCAGGCAATCAGCCCCAGCATTTT. V usage is TRBV15 and J usage is TRBJ1-5, with 7 bases fitting TRBD1. Germline V lookup: CDR1 LNHNV, CDR2 YYDKDF (reference sequence). The CDR3 is made up of 16 amino acids. V shed 3 bases and J 2 bases; nucleotides not matched to a gene: 7.

This clone was seen more than once but under ten times. The V and J genes are TRBV15 and TRBJ2-3, with D maybe TRBD2 (5 bases). The V gene lost 5 bases and the J gene lost 0 bases, with 12 bases spanning the gap. CDR1 is LNHNV and CDR2 is YYDKDF in the germline V gene (reference sequence). This CDR3 is built from 15 residues. The CDR3 is CATSLGSPSTDTQYF. The CDR3 DNA is TGTGCCACCAGCCTTGGGAGTCCCAGCACAGATACGCAGTATTTT.

This clone was seen just once. V gene TRBV7-2 combines with J gene TRBJ1-2, with 12 bases that match TRBD1. Germline V CDR1 and CDR2: SGHTA, FQGNSA. With V trimmed by 3 bases and J by 4 bases, 9 bases remained unmatched. CDR3 size: 17 residues. CDR3 protein: CASSFRDRGPGVYGYTF. The CDR3, as DNA: TGTGCCAGCAGCTTCCGGGACAGGGGGCCCGGGGTCTATGGCTACACCTTC.

The chain combines TRBV6-1 with TRBJ2-2; 9 bases are a match to TRBD1. Per germline, CDR1 MNHNS and CDR2 SASEGT. This CDR3 comprises 14 residues. V lost 1 base to trimming and J lost 6 bases; unmatched junction nucleotides: 0. CDR3 DNA sequence: TGTGCCAGCAGTGAAGGGACAGGGGCCGGGGAGCTGTTTTTT. It is translated as CASSEGTGAGELFF.

The V and J genes are TRBV29-1 and TRBJ1-2; D is undetermined. Trimming left V 3 bases short and J 2 bases short, with 13 bases between. The CDR3 is 14 residues long. Germline-derived CDR1 and CDR2 are SQVTM and ANQGSEA. The DNA for the CDR3 is TGCAGCGTTGAGGCTCCCGATCTCAACTATGGCTACACCTTC. Protein product: CSVEAPDLNYGYTF.

The V and J genes are TRBV4-3 and TRBJ1-3; D gene uncertain. CDR3 length: 17 amino acids. Germline V gives CDR1 LGHNA, CDR2 YSLEER. With 3 bases removed from V and 0 bases from J, the gap between germline ends came to 15 bases. The CDR3, as DNA: TGCGCCAGCAGCCACCACCTGGACGGGAACTCTGGAAACACCATATATTTT. Its translation is CASSHHLDGNSGNTIYF.

The CDR3 nucleotides are TGTGCCAGCAGCGTAGTGGAGGGGAACTACCTGAACACTGAAGCTTTCTTT. Translated: CASSVVEGNYLNTEAFF. This chain uses TRBV9 with TRBJ1-1, with D maybe TRBD1 (5 bases). Germline V gene lookup returns CDR1 SGDLS and CDR2 YYNGEE. CDR3 length: 17 amino acids. Trimming removed 0 bases at V and 0 bases at J, with 15 bases between.

This chain joins TRBV7-9 and TRBJ1-1; TRBD1 matches 8 bases. There are 16 residues in the CDR3. The junction had 12 bases not matched to a gene; V was cut back by 5 bases and J by 4 bases. In germline, CDR1 is SEHNR, CDR2 FQNEAQ (reference sequence). The CDR3 spells CASSHLGLQGVTEAFF. DNA of the CDR3: TGTGCCAGCAGCCACCTGGGGTTACAGGGGGTCACTGAAGCTTTCTTT. Combining the CDR3 with reference TRBV7-9 and TRBJ1-1 gives the whole variable domain DTGVSQNPRHKITKRGQNVTFRCDPISEHNRLYWYRQTLGQGPEFLTYFQNEAQLEKSRLLSDRFSAERPKGSFSTLEIQRTEQGDSAMYLCASSHLGLQGVTEAFFGQGTRLTVV.

This clone has more than one count but fewer than ten. V gene TRBV6-1 combines with J gene TRBJ1-5; 8 positions agree with TRBD1. The length of the CDR3 is 15 residues. The V segment lost 0 bases and the J segment 6 bases; nucleotides outside the gene matches: 4. Per germline, CDR1 MNHNS and CDR2 SASEGT. CDR3 amino acids: CASSEARQGSQPQHF. DNA for the CDR3: TGTGCCAGCAGTGAAGCTAGACAGGGGAGTCAGCCCCAGCATTTT.

The chain has TRBV18 and TRBJ2-7, with 7 bases identical to TRBD1. Losses at the gene ends were 6 bases for V and 1 base for J; bases not matched to a gene: 6. Germline V lookup: CDR1 KGHSH, CDR2 LQKENI. This CDR3 has 14 amino acids. CDR3 nucleotides: TGTGCCAGCTCCAGAGACAGGGAGTCCTACGAGCAGTACTTC. Translation gives CASSRDRESYEQYF.

The gene calls are TRBV5-1 and TRBJ1-6; D remains unclear. CDR3 length: 13 residues. Germline CDR1 and CDR2: SGHRS and YFSETQ. V lost 0 bases to trimming and J lost 10 bases, with 8 bases between them. CDR3 sequence (DNA): TGCGCCAGCAGCTTGGCCCAGTTATCACCCCTCCACTTT. Translation gives CASSLAQLSPLHF.

This sequence joins TRBV19 and TRBJ1-2; D is undetermined. Germline V lookup: CDR1 LNHDA, CDR2 SQIVND (reference sequence). The CDR3 runs 13 residues. The ends were cut back, 8 bases at V and 2 bases at J, with 12 bases in the middle. Written as DNA, the CDR3 is TGTGCCAGTTGGCCTGGTTCAAACTATGGCTACACCTTC. Residues: CASWPGSNYGYTF.

The chain links TRBV5-4 to TRBJ1-2, with 7 bases lining up with TRBD1. The CDR3 has 16 amino acids. V lost 1 base, J lost 7 bases, and 13 bases stayed unmatched. Germline CDR1 SGHNT, CDR2 YYREEE (reference sequence). CDR3 coding DNA: TGTGCCAGCAGCTTGAAGTTAGGGGGCGCGGTAATTGGCTACACCTTC. Encoded protein: CASSLKLGGAVIGYTF.

The gene calls are TRBV10-3 and TRBJ1-2, with 9 bases aligning to TRBD1. The V gene's germline CDR1 is ENHRY and CDR2 SYGVKD. V dropped 4 bases and J dropped 1; count of bases not matched to a gene: 13. CDR3 length equals 18 residues. The CDR3 DNA is TGTGCCATCAGTGCTCGGACAGGGGCCTACCGTGATAACTATGGCTACACCTTC. Translated, it gives CAISARTGAYRDNYGYTF.